The sample holds a few counts of the clone carrying this T cell receptor beta chain. This CDR3 region has 15 residues. Germline V CDR1 and CDR2: GTSNPN, SVGIG (reference sequence). V lost 0 bases and J lost 7; bases outside the gene matches: 9. Using its own MiXCR run on the 5' RACE reads, TCRdb lists one record per CDR3 protein. Of under 200,000 distinct CDR3 sequences listed, around a third are singletons. The sample is drawn from a study of T-cell memory formation after mild COVID-19. This clonotype was sampled from an adult woman who had mild COVID-19 (a few samples of this study predate the infection). Cell type and time point are not known. The sample was PBMCs or a T cell subset sorted from them (not recorded which). The chain has TRBV30 and TRBJ1-1, with 9 bases matching TRBD1. The CDR3, as DNA: TGTGCCTGGAGTGTAGGCGGGACAGGGATAAATGAAGCTTTCTTT. Translated: CAWSVGGTGINEAFF.